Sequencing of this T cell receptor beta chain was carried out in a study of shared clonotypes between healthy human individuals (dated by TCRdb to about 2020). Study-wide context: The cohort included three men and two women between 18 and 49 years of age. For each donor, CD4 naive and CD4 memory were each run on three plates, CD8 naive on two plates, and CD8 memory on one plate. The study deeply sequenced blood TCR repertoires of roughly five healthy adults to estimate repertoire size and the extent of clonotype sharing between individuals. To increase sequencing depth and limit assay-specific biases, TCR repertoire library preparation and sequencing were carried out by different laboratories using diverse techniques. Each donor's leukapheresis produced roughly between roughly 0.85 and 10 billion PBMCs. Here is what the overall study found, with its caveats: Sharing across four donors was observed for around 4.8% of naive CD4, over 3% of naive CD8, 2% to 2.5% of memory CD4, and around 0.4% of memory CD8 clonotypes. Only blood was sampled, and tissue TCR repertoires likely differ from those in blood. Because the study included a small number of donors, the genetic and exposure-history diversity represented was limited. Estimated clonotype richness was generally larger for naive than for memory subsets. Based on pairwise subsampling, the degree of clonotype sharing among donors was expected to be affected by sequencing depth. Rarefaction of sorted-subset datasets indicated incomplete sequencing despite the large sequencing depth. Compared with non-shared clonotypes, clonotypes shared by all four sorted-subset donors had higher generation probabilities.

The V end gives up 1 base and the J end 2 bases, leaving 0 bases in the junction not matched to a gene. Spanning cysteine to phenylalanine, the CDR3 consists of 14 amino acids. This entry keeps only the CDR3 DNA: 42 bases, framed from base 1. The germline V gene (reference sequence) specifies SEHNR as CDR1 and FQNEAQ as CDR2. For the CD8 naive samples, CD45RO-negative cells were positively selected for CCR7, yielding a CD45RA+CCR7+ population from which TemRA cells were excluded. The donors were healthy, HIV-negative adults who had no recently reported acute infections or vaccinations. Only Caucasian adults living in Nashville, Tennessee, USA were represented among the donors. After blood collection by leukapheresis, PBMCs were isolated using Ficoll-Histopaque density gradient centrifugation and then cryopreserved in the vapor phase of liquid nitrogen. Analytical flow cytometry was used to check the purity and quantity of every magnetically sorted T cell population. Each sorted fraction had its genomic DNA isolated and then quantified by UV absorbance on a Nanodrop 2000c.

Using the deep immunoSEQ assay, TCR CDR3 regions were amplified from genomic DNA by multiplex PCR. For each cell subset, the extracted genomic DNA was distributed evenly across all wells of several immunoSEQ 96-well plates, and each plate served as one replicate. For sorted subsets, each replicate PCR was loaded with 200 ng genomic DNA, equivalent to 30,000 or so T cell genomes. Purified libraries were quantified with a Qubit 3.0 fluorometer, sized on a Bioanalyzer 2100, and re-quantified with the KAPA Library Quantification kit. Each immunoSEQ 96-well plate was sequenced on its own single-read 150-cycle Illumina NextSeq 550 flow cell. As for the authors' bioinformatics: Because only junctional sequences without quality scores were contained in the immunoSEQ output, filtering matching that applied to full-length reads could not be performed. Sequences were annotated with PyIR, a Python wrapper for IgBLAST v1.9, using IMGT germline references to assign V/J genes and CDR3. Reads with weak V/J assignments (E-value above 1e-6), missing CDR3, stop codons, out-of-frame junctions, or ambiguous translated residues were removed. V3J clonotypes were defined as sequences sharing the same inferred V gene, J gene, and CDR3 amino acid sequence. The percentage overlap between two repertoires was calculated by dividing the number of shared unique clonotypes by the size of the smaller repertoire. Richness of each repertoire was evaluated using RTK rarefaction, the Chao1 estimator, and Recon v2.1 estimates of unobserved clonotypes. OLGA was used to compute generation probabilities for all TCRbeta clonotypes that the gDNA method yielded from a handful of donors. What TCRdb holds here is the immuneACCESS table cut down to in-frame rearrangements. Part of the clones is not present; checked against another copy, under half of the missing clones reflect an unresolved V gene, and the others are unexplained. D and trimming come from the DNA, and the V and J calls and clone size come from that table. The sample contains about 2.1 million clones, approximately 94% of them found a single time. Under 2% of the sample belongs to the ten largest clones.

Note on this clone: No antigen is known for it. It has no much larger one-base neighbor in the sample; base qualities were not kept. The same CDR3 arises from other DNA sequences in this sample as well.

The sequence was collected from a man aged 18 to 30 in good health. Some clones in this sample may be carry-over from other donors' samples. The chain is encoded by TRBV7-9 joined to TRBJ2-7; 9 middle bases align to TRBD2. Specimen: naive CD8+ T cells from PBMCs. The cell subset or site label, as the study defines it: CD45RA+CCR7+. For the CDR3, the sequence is CASSLVAGAYEQYF. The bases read TGTGCCAGCAGCTTAGTAGCGGGGGCCTACGAGCAGTACTTC.